This T cell receptor beta chain was recovered during a study of human thymus T cells (dated by TCRdb to the early 2020s). The study in broad terms: The study characterized TCR alpha and beta repertoires from about 8 infant thymus samples and four related peripheral blood samples. Donor ages ranged from about 7 to 250 days, and the cohort comprised about six male and a couple of female infants. The full study reports these points: Both the thymic and the peripheral blood repertoires appeared to show biased V and J gene segment usage. On average, thymus samples yielded around 850,000 unique TCRB clonotypes, whereas blood samples yielded around 88,000. Highly overlapping thymic TCR repertoires among unrelated individuals were reported in the related research.

Worth noting for this clone: Its specific antigen is unknown. The record has no base qualities; no much larger clone is one base away.

The thymus tissue came from surgical resects taken out during corrective cardiac surgery. The donors were immunologically healthy infants in Finland who had open corrective cardiac surgery for congenital heart defects. Thymocytes were released mechanically from tissue and stored at -70 °C as pellets of roughly 9.5-31 million cells. A QIAsymphony instrument was used to extract genomic DNA from the frozen cell pellets. CDR1 is given as MRHNA and CDR2 as SNTAGT, both from the germline V gene. From V the trimming removes 5 bases and from J it removes 5 bases, while the gene matches leave 14 bases of the junction unaccounted for. Including cysteine and phenylalanine, the CDR3 has 16 amino acids. The sequence is cut down to CDR3 DNA, 48 bases in frame from base 1. TCRB and TCRAD loci were amplified from a standardized quantity of quality-controlled genomic DNA using the immunoSEQ multiplex PCR assay. The amplicons covered the V(D)J region and were long enough to include the CDR3 and to identify the V and J genes. Through the commercial immunoSEQ service, the amplicons were sequenced on an Illumina platform. The study's processing was this. Primer bias and sequencing errors were corrected as previously described, and TCRAD and TCRB definitions were based on the IMGT database. immunoSEQ Analyzer 3.0 and VDJTools were used for repertoire analysis, which covered basic statistics, V/J segment usage, diversity estimates, rarefaction and pairwise overlap. Diversity was estimated using the Chao1, ChaoE, Efron-Thisted, Shannon and inverse Simpson indices, and was also estimated on datasets down-sampled to the size of the smallest sample. Repertoire overlap was assessed by strict matching of CDR3 nucleotide sequence, V gene and J gene, and clustering was done by Jaccard-based multidimensional scaling. TCRdb's version of the immuneACCESS table is confined to in-frame rearrangements and falls short of the full clone set. An unresolved V gene accounts for under half of the shortfall where checked; the remainder is of unknown origin. The V and J calls and clone size are taken from that table; D and trimming were inferred from the DNA. The sample has about 78,000 clones on record, just over 95% of them singletons. The ten largest clones take up roughly 0.028% of the sample.

This TCR derives from a boy younger than two with a congenital heart defect but otherwise immunologically healthy. Sequenced sample: thymus tissue. This chain joins TRBV6-4 to TRBJ1-2; 7 of the junction bases match TRBD1. The CDR3 protein is CASSKTGNRTGYGYTF. The nucleotides are TGTGCCAGCAGTAAGACAGGGAACCGAACCGGGTATGGCTACACCTTC.